This T cell receptor beta chain was identified during a study of blood T cell repertoires in COVID-19. Study as a whole: COVID-19 samples collected from the United States, Italy and Spain covered acute and convalescent phases.

After removal of 4 bases from V and 2 bases from J, the junction contained 11 bases not matched to a gene. Looked up from germline, CDR1 is SGHRS and CDR2 is YFSETQ. The CDR3 spans 16 residues. The protocol was immunoSEQ multiplex PCR, while the TCRdb copy is restricted to in-frame clones and leaves out a portion. The table includes approximately 150,000 clones, roughly 84% detected once. This clone was detected only a few times. The chain carries TRBV5-1 and TRBJ2-7, with 8 bases fitting TRBD2. The sequence was collected from a woman aged 55-70 years with acute or convalescent COVID-19. Specimen: peripheral blood. The CDR3 protein is CASSPAVRGGPYEQYF. CDR3 nucleotide sequence: TGCGCCAGCAGCCCGGCGGTACGGGGGGGCCCCTACGAGCAGTACTTC.